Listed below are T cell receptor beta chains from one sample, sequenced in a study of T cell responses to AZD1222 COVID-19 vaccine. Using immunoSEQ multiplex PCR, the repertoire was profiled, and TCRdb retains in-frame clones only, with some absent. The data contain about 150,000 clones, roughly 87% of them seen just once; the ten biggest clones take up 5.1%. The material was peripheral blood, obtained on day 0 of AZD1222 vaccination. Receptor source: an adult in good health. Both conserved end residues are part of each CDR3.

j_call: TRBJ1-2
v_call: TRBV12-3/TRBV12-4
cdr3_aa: CASTYRQGGGYTF

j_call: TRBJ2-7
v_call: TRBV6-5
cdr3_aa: CASSYSIAGVHEQYF

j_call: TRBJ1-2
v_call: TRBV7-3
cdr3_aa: CASSLNGLNNYGYTF

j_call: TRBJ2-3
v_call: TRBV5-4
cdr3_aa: CASSLRRTSTDTQYF

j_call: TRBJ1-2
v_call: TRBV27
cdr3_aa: CASSLSGGAPYGYTF

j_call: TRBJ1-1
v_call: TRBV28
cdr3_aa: CASITPGQGFSTEAFF

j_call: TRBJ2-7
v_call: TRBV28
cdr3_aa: CASSGPGLAGVADHEQYF

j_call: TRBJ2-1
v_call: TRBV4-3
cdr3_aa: CASSRVPGQGSNEQFF

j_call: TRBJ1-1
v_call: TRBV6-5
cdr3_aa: CATTGGPNTEAFF

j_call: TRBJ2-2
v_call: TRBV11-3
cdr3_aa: CASSTYWNANTGELFF

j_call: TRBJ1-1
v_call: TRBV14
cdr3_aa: CASSREGTEAFF